What follows are 3 T cell receptor beta chains derived from one specimen sequenced in a study of CD8+ T cells in alopecia areata. Combined cutaneous lymph node cells underwent sorting by CD4, CD8alpha, NKG2D, NKG2ACE and additional markers. Extracted RNA was reverse transcribed into cDNA, the sequencing template. Clones were sequenced by immunoSEQ multiplex PCR, and TCRdb holds only the in-frame ones, with some missing. The table lists around 18,000 clones, with no singletons. Material: CD8+ T cells sorted from a lymph node. These receptors all come from a C3H/HeJ mouse with alopecia areata. The strain's MHC: H2-k.

As for this clone: The genes and germline here are from mouse. The read terminates 4 residues ahead of where the CDR3 ends, so the germline J gene completes it. The chain uses TRBV13-1 and TRBJ2-5; TRBD1 matches 7 bases. Germline assignment: CDR1 NSHNY and CDR2 SYGAGN. This CDR3 spans 14 amino acids. CDR3 DNA (partial): TGTGCCAGCAGTGATCGGACAGGAAAAGAC. It translates to CASSDRTGKD. Given in full, the CDR3 is CASSDRTGKDTQYF.

With respect to this clone: The genes and germline here are from mouse. The read falls 4 residues short of the CDR3 end, and the missing part is taken from the germline J gene. This chain connects TRBV17 to TRBJ2-7, with 10 bases lining up with TRBD2. CDR3 length: 15 amino acids. The ends lost 3 bases at V and 0 bases at J; junction bases unmatched: 2. Germline CDR1 MNHDT, CDR2 YYDKIL. The sequenced part of the CDR3 DNA is TGTGCTAGCAGTAGGACTGGGGGGTTCTCCTAT. Protein sequence: CASSRTGGFSY. From start to end, the CDR3 is CASSRTGGFSYEQYF.

This clone was counted at least ten times. The protein listed by TCRdb differs at residue 11 from the translated DNA, so the DNA translation is shown. Mouse names are used for the genes. The sequenced fragment ends 3 residues before the CDR3 boundary, so the rest is inferred from the germline J gene. The chain couples TRBV5 to TRBJ1-3; 12 bases line up with TRBD1. Germline trimming cut 5 bases from V and 8 bases from J; bases unmatched to any gene: 4. The CDR3 is 14 residues long. CDR1 is LGHNA, CDR2 YNLKQL, per germline (reference sequence). The CDR3 reads CASSSGTGGHTLYF. The covered CDR3 bases are TGTGCCAGCAGCTCCGGGACAGGGGGCCATACG.